The 30 T cell receptor beta chains below were found in one sample sequenced in a study of cytomegalovirus exposure and HLA in healthy donors. The PCR had 60 Vbeta and 13 Jbeta primers. TCRdb keeps only in-frame clones here, not all; method: immunoSEQ multiplex PCR. Of some 130,000 clones in the sample, 75% to 90% are singletons; the top ten hold under 3%. Sample: PBMCs. The receptors shown here come from a man aged 30 to 45 in good health and CMV-seronegative.

This rearrangement joins TRBV10-1 to TRBJ2-3; D unresolved. This CDR3 spans 15 amino acids. V was shortened by 2 bases and J by 4 bases, with 13 bases between the two germline ends. Per germline, CDR1 WNHNN and CDR2 SYGVQD (reference sequence). This CDR3 reads CASSEGFPRPDTQYF. The CDR3 nucleotides are TGCGCCAGCAGTGAGGGCTTTCCCCGTCCAGATACGCAGTATTTT.

This chain joins TRBV28 and TRBJ1-1; D is uncertain. V lost 3 bases to trimming and J lost 2 bases, with 10 bases between them. Germline lookup yields CDR1 MDHEN and CDR2 SYDVKM. The CDR3 covers 14 residues. CDR3 DNA: TGTGCCAGCAGTTTTTCGAAGAGAAACACTGAAGCTTTCTTT. Translated: CASSFSKRNTEAFF.

The V gene is TRBV6-5, the J gene TRBJ1-2, with D perhaps matching TRBD1 (5 bases). The CDR3 extends over 15 amino acids. The germline gives CDR1 MNHEY, CDR2 SVGAGI. Trimming removed 0 bases at V and 11 bases at J, with 19 bases between. Written as DNA, the CDR3 is TGTGCCAGCAGTTACTCCCTTGTGGGGCCACGAACATACACCTTC. Protein product: CASSYSLVGPRTYTF.

This chain uses TRBV13 with TRBJ1-1, with 7 nucleotides matching TRBD1. Germline V gives CDR1 PRHDT, CDR2 FYEKMQ (reference sequence). This CDR3 is 17 amino acids long. With 7 bases clipped from V and 0 bases from J, the junction kept 14 bases outside the gene matches. CDR3 loop: CASIADPTGTLNTEAFF. In DNA, the CDR3 is TGTGCCAGCATCGCCGACCCGACAGGGACTTTGAACACTGAAGCTTTCTTT. The whole variable domain, remainder taken from reference TRBV13 and TRBJ1-1, is AAGVIQSPRHLIKEKRETATLKCYPIPRHDTVYWYQQGPGQDPQFLISFYEKMQSDKGSIPDRFSAQQFSDYHSELNMSSLELGDSALYFCASIADPTGTLNTEAFFGQGTRLTVV.

This sequence joins TRBV7-8 and TRBJ2-5, with D possibly matching TRBD1 (5 bases). The tail of the sequence fits TRBJ2-7 better, so the J call may be wrong. CDR1 is SGHVS, CDR2 FQNEAQ, per germline. The CDR3 sequence is 17 residues long. The DNA of the CDR3 is TGTGCCAGCAGCTTAGTGTGGTATGGGGCTTCTCGGTACGAGCAGTACTTC. Amino acids: CASSLVWYGASRYEQYF.

V is TRBV5-6 and J is TRBJ2-3; D is unclear. This CDR3 is built from 13 residues. The germline V gene encodes CDR1 SGHDT and CDR2 YYEEEE. V shed 4 bases and J shed 0 bases, with 6 bases lying between them. The CDR3 reads CASSEISTDTQYF. CDR3 sequence (DNA): TGTGCCAGCAGCGAGATAAGCACAGATACGCAGTATTTT.

V gene TRBV29-1 combines with J gene TRBJ2-1, with D tentatively TRBD1 (6 bases). The CDR3 covers 17 residues. The V gene's germline CDR1 is SQVTM and CDR2 ANQGSEA. V lost 3 bases, J lost 1 base, and 19 bases lay in between. CDR3: CSVEGDGDRLSYNEQFF. The CDR3 DNA follows: TGCAGCGTTGAGGGCGACGGCGACAGGTTATCCTACAATGAGCAGTTCTTC.

The genes are TRBV4-3 and TRBJ2-7, with D possibly being TRBD1 (5 bases). With 0 bases removed from V and 9 bases from J, the gap between germline ends came to 12 bases. The CDR3 covers 13 residues. CDR1 is LGHNA and CDR2 is YSLEER in the germline V gene. As DNA, the CDR3 is TGCGCCAGCAGCCAAGATACAGGCCGTCGGCAGTACTTC. Its protein is CASSQDTGRRQYF.

The chain is built from TRBV7-2 and TRBJ2-7; D is uncertain. V gave up 5 bases and J gave up 8 bases, with 13 bases separating them. This CDR3 contains 12 residues. Per germline, CDR1 SGHTA and CDR2 FQGNSA. CDR3 protein: CASSASVSQQYF. Here the CDR3 DNA reads TGTGCCAGCAGCGCCAGCGTTTCCCAGCAGTACTTC.

This clone was seen once. The chain employs TRBV10-3 and TRBJ2-3; the D gene is possibly TRBD1 (6 bases). This CDR3 contains 15 residues. Germline V gene data show CDR1 as ENHRY and CDR2 as SYGVKD. Trimming removed 6 bases from V and 2 bases from J, with 15 bases in between. CDR3 DNA: TGTGCCATCAGCCCGGGACAAGGGGACACAGATACGCAGTATTTT. Protein product: CAISPGQGDTDTQYF.

In regard to this clone: A read error may produce the germline difference seen at one junction end. The chain is built from TRBV29-1 and TRBJ1-5; 8 nucleotides align to TRBD1. Germline CDR1 and CDR2: SQVTM and ANQGSEA. The CDR3 totals 13 residues. The CDR3 protein is CSVATGVRQPQNF. CDR3 coding DNA: TGCAGCGTTGCGACAGGGGTGCGGCAGCCCCAGAATTTT.

The genes are TRBV19 and TRBJ2-7; the match to TRBD2 covers 10 bases. This CDR3 has 15 amino acids. The ends lost 6 bases at V and 3 bases at J; junction bases unmatched: 8. Germline CDR1 and CDR2: LNHDA and SQIVND (reference sequence). Here the CDR3 reads CASSLTGTSVYEQYF. For the CDR3, the DNA is TGTGCCAGTAGCTTAACCGGGACTAGCGTCTACGAGCAGTACTTC.

The chain joins TRBV7-9 to TRBJ2-2; perhaps TRBD2 as D (6 bases). CDR1 and CDR2 from the germline V gene are SEHNR and FQNEAQ (reference sequence). The CDR3 runs to 17 residues. V lost 0 bases and J 3 bases, leaving 14 bases between the germline ends. CDR3 region: CASSLARTLADTGELFF. The CDR3 bases are TGTGCCAGCAGCTTAGCGCGAACATTAGCGGACACCGGGGAGCTGTTTTTT.

A few counts support this clone. The chain employs TRBV19 and TRBJ2-1, with TRBD2 matching 10 bases. The CDR3 length is 14 residues. Trimming at V came to 6 bases and at J to 5 bases, leaving 4 bases not matched to a gene. The germline CDR1 and CDR2 sequences are LNHDA and SQIVND (reference sequence). CDR3 protein: CASSGTSVDNEQFF. CDR3 in DNA: TGTGCCAGTAGCGGGACTAGCGTCGACAATGAGCAGTTCTTC. Filled out from reference TRBV19 and TRBJ2-1, the complete variable domain reads DGGITQSPKYLFRKEGQNVTLSCEQNLNHDAMYWYRQDPGQGLRLIYYSQIVNDFQKGDIAEGYSVSREKKESFPLTVTSAQKNPTAFYLCASSGTSVDNEQFFGPGTRLTVL.

The chain is built from TRBV13 and TRBJ2-5; 9 bases map to TRBD1. The J segment lost 3 bases and the V segment lost 4 bases, leaving 9 bases of the junction unmatched. Per germline, CDR1 PRHDT and CDR2 FYEKMQ (reference sequence). The CDR3 covers 16 residues. The CDR3 region is CASSYRGRREEETQYF. The DNA of the CDR3 is TGTGCCAGCAGCTACAGGGGGCGCAGAGAAGAAGAGACCCAGTACTTC. Using reference TRBV13 and TRBJ2-5 for the parts outside the CDR3, the full variable domain is AAGVIQSPRHLIKEKRETATLKCYPIPRHDTVYWYQQGPGQDPQFLISFYEKMQSDKGSIPDRFSAQQFSDYHSELNMSSLELGDSALYFCASSYRGRREEETQYFGPGTRLLVL.

The V gene is TRBV5-4, the J gene TRBJ2-3; 8 bases fit TRBD1. This CDR3 has 16 amino acids. V shed 1 base, J shed 1 base, and the junction held 5 bases outside the gene matches. Germline-derived CDR1 and CDR2 are SGHNT and YYREEE (reference sequence). The CDR3 DNA reads TGTGCCAGCAGCTTGAGAGACAGGGGCGGCACAGATACGCAGTATTTT. Protein: CASSLRDRGGTDTQYF.

The chain is built from TRBV4-1 and TRBJ2-1; 7 bases line up with TRBD1. Germline V gene lookup returns CDR1 MGHRA and CDR2 YSYEKL. Unmatched junction bases numbered 12, after V lost 4 bases and J lost 6 bases. The CDR3 runs to 16 residues. The CDR3 loop reads CASSPPRGLGFNEQFF. Here the CDR3 DNA reads TGCGCCAGCAGCCCTCCGAGGGGGCTAGGTTTCAATGAGCAGTTCTTC.

This clone was counted only a few times. The rearrangement links TRBV6-6 to TRBJ2-1, with 9 positions matching TRBD1. In germline, CDR1 is MNHNY, CDR2 SVGAGI (reference sequence). The ends lost 5 bases at V and 7 bases at J; junction bases unmatched: 6. The CDR3 consists of 14 residues. The CDR3 bases are TGTGCCAGCAGTCCCGGGACAGGGCCTAATGAGCAGTTCTTC. As protein: CASSPGTGPNEQFF.

The chain joins TRBV28 to TRBJ2-7; TRBD1 matches at 8 bases. CDR1 and CDR2 from the germline V gene are MDHEN and SYDVKM. CDR3 length: 19 residues. V lost 5 bases to trimming and J lost 0 bases; unmatched junction nucleotides: 18. The CDR3 sequence is CASSLQLRTGPLSSYEQYF. CDR3 coding DNA: TGTGCCAGCAGTCTACAACTTCGGACAGGGCCCCTAAGCTCCTACGAGCAGTACTTC. Full variable domain (remainder filled in from reference TRBV28 and TRBJ2-7): DVKVTQSSRYLVKRTGEKVFLECVQDMDHENMFWYRQDPGLGLRLIYFSYDVKMKEKGDIPEGYSVSREKKERFSLILESASTNQTSMYLCASSLQLRTGPLSSYEQYFGPGTRLTVT.

This rearrangement joins TRBV15 to TRBJ1-5, with 9 bases lining up with TRBD1. Germline loops: CDR1 LNHNV, CDR2 YYDKDF (reference sequence). Germline trimming cut 5 bases from V and 4 bases from J; bases unmatched to any gene: 12. This CDR3 contains 17 residues. The CDR3 DNA sequence: TGTGCCACCAGCGCGGGGAGGGGACAGGGAAAAAATCAGCCCCAGCATTTT. Translation: CATSAGRGQGKNQPQHF.

The rearrangement uses TRBV6-1 and TRBJ2-7; D is unclear. V dropped 2 bases and J dropped 6 bases, with 11 bases sitting between them. CDR3 size: 13 residues. Germline CDR1 is MNHNS and CDR2 is SASEGT. This chain's CDR3 is CASSESLESEQYF. In DNA, the CDR3 is TGTGCCAGCAGTGAATCTTTAGAAAGCGAGCAGTACTTC.

By sample share, this clone is medium-sized. The chain combines TRBV4-3 with TRBJ2-2; TRBD2 is a possible D gene (6 bases). CDR3 size: 17 residues. Germline V gene sequence: CDR1 LGHNA, CDR2 YSLEER. Trimming took 0 bases from V and 2 from J, leaving 13 bases between them. CDR3 DNA: TGCGCCAGCAGCCAAGATCACGGGGGTTATAACACCGGGGAGCTGTTTTTT. Amino acid sequence: CASSQDHGGYNTGELFF.

This clone has more than one count but fewer than ten. The chain links TRBV19 to TRBJ2-1; 11 bases map to TRBD2. Per germline, CDR1 LNHDA and CDR2 SQIVND (reference sequence). The V segment lost 3 bases and the J segment 6 bases; nucleotides outside the gene matches: 10. The CDR3 extends over 17 amino acids. The CDR3: CASSIVALGTSGNEQFF. In DNA, the CDR3 is TGTGCCAGTAGTATTGTGGCTTTGGGGACTAGCGGCAATGAGCAGTTCTTC.

Points on this clone: The same CDR3 is also encoded by other DNA sequences in this sample. J is TRBJ2-5 and V is TRBV4-1; 11 positions agree with TRBD2. Trimming cost V 0 bases and J 5 bases; bases outside gene matches: 11. Germline assignment: CDR1 MGHRA and CDR2 YSYEKL. The CDR3 runs to 18 residues. The CDR3 DNA follows: TGCGCCAGCAGCCAAGAGGGGATAGCGGGAGGGCCCTATGAGACCCAGTACTTC. Protein product: CASSQEGIAGGPYETQYF.

This chain links TRBV7-9 with TRBJ1-1; D is undetermined. The CDR3 sequence is 11 residues long. The germline gives CDR1 SEHNR, CDR2 FQNEAQ (reference sequence). The V end lost 11 bases, the J end lost 3 bases, and 10 bases lay between the germline ends. In DNA, the CDR3 is TGTGCCGCTGAGAGGGACACTGAAGCTTTCTTT. Translation: CAAERDTEAFF. Looking up the rest from reference TRBV7-9 and TRBJ1-1 gives the full variable domain: DTGVSQNPRHKITKRGQNVTFRCDPISEHNRLYWYRQTLGQGPEFLTYFQNEAQLEKSRLLSDRFSAERPKGSFSTLEIQRTEQGDSAMYLCAAERDTEAFFGQGTRLTVV.

The chain carries TRBV5-4 and TRBJ2-1; D might be TRBD2 (5 bases). The CDR3 is made up of 16 amino acids. V was cut by 4 bases and J by 6 bases, with 20 bases left in between. The V gene's germline CDR1 is SGHNT and CDR2 YYREEE (reference sequence). The CDR3 is CASSPNDISGLNEQFF. The CDR3, as DNA: TGTGCCAGCAGCCCGAACGACATATCAGGACTCAATGAGCAGTTCTTC.

The chain joins TRBV19 to TRBJ2-3; the D gene is possibly TRBD2 (6 bases). This CDR3 is 16 amino acids long. Per germline, CDR1 LNHDA and CDR2 SQIVND (reference sequence). V dropped 1 base and J dropped 1 base, with 12 bases sitting between them. The CDR3: CASSIGDAGRTDTQYF. The CDR3 DNA reads TGTGCCAGTAGTATAGGTGATGCGGGACGCACAGATACGCAGTATTTT.

This sequence joins TRBV14 and TRBJ2-1, with 13 nucleotides matching TRBD2. The CDR3 contains 16 residues. J was trimmed by 2 bases and V by 8 bases; bases with no gene match: 6. Germline values: CDR1 SGHDN, CDR2 FVKESK. The CDR3 DNA follows: TGTGCCAGCGGCCTACTAGCGGGAGGGCCCTACAATGAGCAGTTCTTC. Residues: CASGLLAGGPYNEQFF.

This clone was seen a single time. The V gene is TRBV25-1, the J gene TRBJ2-1; D might be TRBD2 (6 bases). The length of the CDR3 is 15 residues. Germline V gives CDR1 MGHDK, CDR2 SYGVNS. Trimming took 3 bases from V and 5 from J, leaving 14 bases between them. In nucleotides, the CDR3 is TGTGCCAGCAGTGAGGACGGGAGTACGAACAATGAGCAGTTCTTC. Translation: CASSEDGSTNNEQFF.

This clone has a single count. The chain couples TRBV7-3 to TRBJ2-3, with a possible D match to TRBD2 (7 bases). Germline V gene sequence: CDR1 SGHTA, CDR2 FQGTGA. Trimming shortened V by 5 bases and J by 4 bases, and 16 bases separated the two germline ends. The CDR3 sequence is 15 residues long. CDR3 residues: CASSPGAGVSDTQYF. CDR3 nucleotides: TGTGCCAGCAGCCCAGGGGCGGGAGTATCAGATACGCAGTATTTT.